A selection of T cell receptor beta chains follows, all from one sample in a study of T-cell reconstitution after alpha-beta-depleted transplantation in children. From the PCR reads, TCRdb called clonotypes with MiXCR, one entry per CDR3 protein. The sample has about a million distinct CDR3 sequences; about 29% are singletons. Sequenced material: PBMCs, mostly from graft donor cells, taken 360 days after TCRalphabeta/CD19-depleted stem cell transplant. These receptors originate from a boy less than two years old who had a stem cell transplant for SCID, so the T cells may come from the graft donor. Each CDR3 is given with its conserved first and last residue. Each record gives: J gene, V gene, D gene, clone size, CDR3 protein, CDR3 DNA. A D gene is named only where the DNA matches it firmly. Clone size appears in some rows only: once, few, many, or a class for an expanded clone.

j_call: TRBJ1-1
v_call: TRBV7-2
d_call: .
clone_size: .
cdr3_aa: CASSLLKGLNTEAFF
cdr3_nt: TGTGCCAGCAGCCTTTTGAAGGGGTTGAACACTGAAGCTTTCTTT

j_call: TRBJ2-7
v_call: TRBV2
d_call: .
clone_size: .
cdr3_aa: CASSDGFNEQYF
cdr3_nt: TGTGCCAGCAGTGACGGGTTTAACGAGCAGTACTTC

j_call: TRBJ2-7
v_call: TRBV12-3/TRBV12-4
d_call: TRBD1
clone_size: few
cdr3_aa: CASSPSPGQSSYEQYF
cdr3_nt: TGTGCCAGCAGCCCCTCGCCGGGACAGAGCTCCTACGAGCAGTACTTC

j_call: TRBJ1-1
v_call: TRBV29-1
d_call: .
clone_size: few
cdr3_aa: CSVGNRPTEAFF
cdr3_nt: TGCAGCGTTGGAAACAGACCCACTGAAGCTTTCTTT

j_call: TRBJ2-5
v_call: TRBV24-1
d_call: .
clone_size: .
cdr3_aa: CATSAGVRETQYF
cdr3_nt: TGTGCCACCAGCGCAGGGGTACGAGAGACCCAGTACTTC

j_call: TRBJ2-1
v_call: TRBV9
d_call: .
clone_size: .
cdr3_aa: CASSALGIEQFF
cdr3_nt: TGTGCCAGCAGCGCCCTAGGGATTGAGCAGTTCTTC

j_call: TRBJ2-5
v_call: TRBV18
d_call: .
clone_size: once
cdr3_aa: CASSPPGPLKETQYF
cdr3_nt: TGTGCCAGCTCACCACCGGGACCACTGAAAGAGACCCAGTACTTC

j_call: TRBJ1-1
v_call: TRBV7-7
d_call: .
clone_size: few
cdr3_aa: CASSTTKGEAFF
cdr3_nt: TGTGCCAGCAGCACAACCAAGGGTGAAGCTTTCTTT

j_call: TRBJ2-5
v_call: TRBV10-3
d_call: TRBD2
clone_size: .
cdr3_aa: CAIREGTSGEETQYF
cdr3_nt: TGTGCCATCAGGGAAGGGACTAGCGGGGAAGAGACCCAGTACTTC

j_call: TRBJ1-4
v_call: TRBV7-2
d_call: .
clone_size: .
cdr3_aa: CASSLKGSGEKLFF
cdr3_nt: TGTGCCAGCAGCTTAAAGGGGAGTGGTGAAAAACTGTTTTTT

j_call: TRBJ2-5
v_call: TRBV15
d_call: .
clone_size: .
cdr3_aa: CATSRNRESWETQYF
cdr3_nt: TGTGCCACCAGCAGAAACAGGGAATCGTGGGAGACCCAGTACTTC

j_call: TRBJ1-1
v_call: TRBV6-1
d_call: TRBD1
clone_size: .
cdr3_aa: CASSRLGTVMNTEAFF
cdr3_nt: TGTGCCAGCAGCCGTCTCGGGACAGTCATGAACACTGAAGCTTTCTTT

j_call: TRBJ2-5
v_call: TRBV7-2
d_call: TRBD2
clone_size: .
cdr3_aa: CASREIAGGLPETQYF
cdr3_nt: TGTGCCAGCAGGGAAATAGCGGGGGGGCTCCCAGAGACCCAGTACTTC

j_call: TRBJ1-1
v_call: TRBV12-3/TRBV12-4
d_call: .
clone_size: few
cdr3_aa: CASSLLGNEAFF
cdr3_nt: TGTGCCAGCAGTTTATTGGGAAATGAAGCTTTCTTT

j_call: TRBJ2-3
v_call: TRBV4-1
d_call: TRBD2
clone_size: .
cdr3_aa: CASSQDPGGAVLDTQYF
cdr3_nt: TGCGCCAGCAGCCAAGACCCCGGGGGGGCCGTGTTGGATACGCAGTATTTT

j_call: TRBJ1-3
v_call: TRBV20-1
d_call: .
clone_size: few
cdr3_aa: CSAPSGNTIYF
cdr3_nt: TGCAGTGCTCCTTCTGGAAACACCATATATTTT

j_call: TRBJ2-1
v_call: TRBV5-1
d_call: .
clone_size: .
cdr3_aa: CASRGSGHNEQFF
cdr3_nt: TGCGCCAGCAGGGGGAGCGGTCACAATGAGCAGTTCTTC

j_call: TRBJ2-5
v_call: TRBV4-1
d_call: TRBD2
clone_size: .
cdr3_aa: CASSQTGLASGETQYF
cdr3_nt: TGCGCCAGCAGCCAAACCGGACTGGCTAGCGGGGAGACCCAGTACTTC

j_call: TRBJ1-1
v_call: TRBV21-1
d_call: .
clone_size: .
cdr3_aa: CASSSRDRGTEAFF
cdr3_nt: TGTGCCAGCAGCTCCAGGGATCGGGGTACTGAAGCTTTCTTT

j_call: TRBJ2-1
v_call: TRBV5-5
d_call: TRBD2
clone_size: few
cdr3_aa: CASSGGLAGINEQFF
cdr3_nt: TGTGCCAGCAGCGGCGGACTAGCGGGGATCAATGAGCAGTTCTTC

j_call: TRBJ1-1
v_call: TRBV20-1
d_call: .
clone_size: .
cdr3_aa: CSVTNRGIWDTEAFF
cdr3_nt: TGCAGTGTTACGAATAGGGGGATCTGGGACACTGAAGCTTTCTTT

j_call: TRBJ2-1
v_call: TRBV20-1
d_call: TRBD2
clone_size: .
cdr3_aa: CRATSGVYNEQFF
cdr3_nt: TGCAGGGCCACTAGCGGGGTTTACAATGAGCAGTTCTTC